The 4 T cell receptor beta chains presented below share a single source sample, sequenced in a study of shared clonotypes between healthy human individuals. Here immunoSEQ multiplex PCR was the method, and the copy in TCRdb shows in-frame clones only, minus some. The sample carries about 490,000 clones, 78% recorded once. The sample was PBMCs. These receptors were obtained from a woman between 40 and 55 years old in good health. Some clones in this sample may be carry-over from other donors' samples.

V is TRBV11-2 and J is TRBJ2-7; no definite D call. Germline CDR1 is SGHAT and CDR2 is FQNNGV. Trimming stripped 1 base from V and 6 bases from J, with 7 bases between. This CDR3 is built from 12 residues. CDR3 coding DNA: TGTGCCAGCAGCTTAGTGAGTGCCGAGCAGTACTTC. Translated, it gives CASSLVSAEQYF.

The V and J genes are TRBV9 and TRBJ2-7, with TRBD1 as a possible D gene (6 bases). V lost 3 bases, J lost 6 bases, and 16 bases lay in between. Germline V CDR1 and CDR2: SGDLS, YYNGEE. CDR3 length: 14 amino acids. The DNA of the CDR3 is TGTGCCAGCAGCGCCGGGACAATAAGCGTCGAGCAGTACTTC. This codes for CASSAGTISVEQYF.

The rearrangement joins TRBV25-1 to TRBJ2-1; TRBD2 agrees at 12 bases. The trim removed 2 bases at V and 6 bases at J, leaving 8 bases unmatched. CDR3 size: 17 residues. Germline lookup yields CDR1 MGHDK and CDR2 SYGVNS. The CDR3 DNA is TGTGCCAGCAGTGAAGACCGACTAGCGGGAGCCACCAATGAGCAGTTCTTC. It translates to CASSEDRLAGATNEQFF.

The rearrangement joins TRBV11-2 to TRBJ1-2, with D perhaps matching TRBD1 (6 bases). Germline loops: CDR1 SGHAT, CDR2 FQNNGV. The CDR3 runs to 14 residues. V was pared by 6 bases and J by 4 bases, with 15 bases between. The CDR3: CASRPLQGSYGYTF. The CDR3 nucleotides are TGTGCCAGCAGGCCTCTACAGGGATCCTATGGCTACACCTTC.